The rows below give T cell receptor beta chains drawn from one sample of a study of regulatory and conventional T cells in RAG deficiency. Only in-frame clones appear in the TCRdb table, and some are missing; sequencing was by immunoSEQ multiplex PCR. The data contain more than 5,000 clones, 85% to 95% of them seen just once; the ten biggest clones take up about 45%. The sample consisted of CD8+ T cells sorted from blood. These receptor sequences come from a human donor with RAG deficiency presenting as severe combined immunodeficiency. Both conserved end residues are part of each CDR3. The D gene is left open where the match is weak. Size tells how often a clone was seen (once, few, many) or the class of an expanded clone, and some rows leave it out.

TRBJ2-1 TRBV27 . . CASSFSSYNEQFF
TRBJ2-2 TRBV6-5 . . CASSSGQFTGELFF
TRBJ2-3 TRBV27 . . CASIYTDTQYF
TRBJ1-1 TRBV5-1 . TRBD1 CASSLRQGGTEAFF
TRBJ2-5 TRBV27 once . CAGSLLGGGPYQETQYF
TRBJ2-7 TRBV7-9 . . CASSSVAPGEQYF
TRBJ1-1 TRBV7-6 . . CASSPGQTNTEAFF
TRBJ2-5 TRBV9 . . CASSGGARPETQYF
TRBJ2-1 TRBV10-3 . TRBD1 CAISESKVFQGVYNEQFF
TRBJ2-5 TRBV25-1 once . CASSELRDLGETQYF
TRBJ1-5 TRBV4-3 . TRBD1 CASSQDRGLVGPKHF
TRBJ1-5 TRBV19 . TRBD1 CATRDRGLASQPQHF
TRBJ2-5 TRBV4-3 . . CASSQEGGGQRVTQYF
TRBJ2-7 TRBV6-6 . . CASSVRSAGAWEQYF
TRBJ1-1 TRBV19 . . CASSIDGDGTEAFF
TRBJ2-5 TRBV11-3 . TRBD1 CASSLDREETQYF
TRBJ2-6 TRBV4-1 . TRBD1 CASSLGGPLSSGANVLTF
TRBJ2-5 TRBV7-2 . TRBD1 CASSRGQQETQYF
TRBJ2-1 TRBV19 . . CASSLGQGTYNEQFF
TRBJ2-7 TRBV19 . TRBD1 CASSPGQAYEQYF
TRBJ2-3 TRBV27 . . CASSLLGTDTQYF
TRBJ2-7 TRBV5-6 . . CASSLGRDSYEQYF
TRBJ2-3 TRBV27 . . CASSLVGSGDLTDTQYF
TRBJ1-4 TRBV7-8 once . CASSLEGGNEKLFF
TRBJ2-7 TRBV27 . TRBD1 CASSLGGTGAEQYF
TRBJ2-6 TRBV9 . . CASTSAGANVLTF
TRBJ1-2 TRBV9 . . CASSVGISNRAGYTF
TRBJ2-6 TRBV15 . . CAIGPFSGANVLTF
TRBJ1-5 TRBV9 few . CASSLGQSGKPQHF
TRBJ2-7 TRBV27 . . CASSLIWQGAEQYF
TRBJ2-3 TRBV19 . . CASRPWSEDTQYF
TRBJ2-3 TRBV7-9 . . CASSLQTDTQYF
TRBJ2-7 TRBV27 . TRBD2 CASSSGGYEQYF
TRBJ2-7 TRBV27 . . CASSSALTYEQYF
TRBJ2-7 TRBV11-2 . TRBD1 CASSLGTGGSYEQYF
TRBJ2-4 TRBV27 once TRBD1 CASSWTGAKNIQYF
TRBJ2-7 TRBV29-1 . . CSGGGGGSSYEQYF
TRBJ1-1 TRBV29-1 . . CSVERYTEAFF
TRBJ2-1 TRBV7-6 . . CASSLELQGNEQFF
TRBJ2-1 TRBV28 . . CASLATWADNEQFF
TRBJ2-5 TRBV7-9 . . CASSLDTTLQETQYF
TRBJ1-2 TRBV7-8 . . CASSLEIEGSNYGYTF
TRBJ1-2 TRBV9 . . CASSVGPVPNYGYTF
TRBJ1-2 TRBV27 . . CASSFGLEGYGYTF
TRBJ2-2 TRBV7-9 hyperexpanded . CASSLVAGTGELFF
TRBJ1-2 TRBV28 . . CASSSPRAGYGYTF
TRBJ2-7 TRBV29-1 . TRBD2 CSVELAGAYEQYF
TRBJ1-2 TRBV9 . . CASRTGGGYTF
TRBJ2-3 TRBV4-1 . . CASSQGYNTQYF